Listed below are T cell receptor beta chains from one sample, sequenced in a study of blood T cells in healthy people across ages. Via MiXCR, TCRdb re-called the 5' RACE reads, giving one row per CDR3 protein. The sample lists about 1.5 million distinct CDR3 sequences, around two fifths occurring once. Sequenced input: blood. Receptor source: a woman aged 18-29 years in good health. CDR3s include the opening cysteine and the closing phenylalanine or tryptophan. D genes are given only for firm matches. Not all rows give a size; the values are once, few, many and, for expanded clones, a class.

D | size | J | V | DNA | CDR3
- | - | TRBJ2-7 | TRBV5-1 | TGCGCCAGCAGCTTGCCAGGGGGGACCTACGAGCAGTACTTC | CASSLPGGTYEQYF
- | - | TRBJ2-5 | TRBV5-1 | TGCGCCAGCAGCTTGGATACACCTCAAGAGACCCAGTACTTC | CASSLDTPQETQYF
TRBD2 | - | TRBJ2-1 | TRBV2 | TGTGCCAGCAGTGTTCGGGGTGGACTAGCGGACTACAATGAGCAGTTCTTC | CASSVRGGLADYNEQFF
- | - | TRBJ2-1 | TRBV27 | TGTGCCAGCAGTCACCACTCCTACAATGAGCAGTTCTTC | CASSHHSYNEQFF
- | - | TRBJ1-2 | TRBV29-1 | TGCAGCGTTGAAGGAGGCACACCCGATAGTGGTGGCTACACCTTC | CSVEGGTPDSGGYTF
- | - | TRBJ1-2 | TRBV6-5 | TGTGCCAGCAGTACCGGGCCCGACTATGGCTACACCTTC | CASSTGPDYGYTF
TRBD2 | - | TRBJ2-7 | TRBV28 | TGTGCCAGCAGCCCCCCGCGCCCTTCCCCCTCCTGGACTAGCGGGGGGAACCGCTACGAGCAGTACTTC | CASSPPRPSPSWTSGGNRYEQYF
TRBD1 | - | TRBJ2-7 | TRBV27 | TGTGCCAGCAGACTCGGGACAGGGGTTCACGAGCAGTACTTC | CASRLGTGVHEQYF
TRBD2 | few | TRBJ2-3 | TRBV6-2/TRBV6-3 | TGTGCCAGCAGTTTAAAGCGAGCGGGAGTATCAGATACGCAGTATTTT | CASSLKRAGVSDTQYF
TRBD1 | - | TRBJ2-1 | TRBV11-2 | TGTGCCAGCAGCCCGTGGTTAGGGGACAGCTCCTACAATGAGCAGTTCTTC | CASSPWLGDSSYNEQFF
- | few | TRBJ2-7 | TRBV5-5 | TGTGCCAGCAGCGTACAGGGCACCTACGAGCAGTACTTC | CASSVQGTYEQYF
- | - | TRBJ2-3 | TRBV4-1 | TGCGCCAGCAGCCCCCTAGCGTTTACTAGCACAGATACGCAGTATTTT | CASSPLAFTSTDTQYF
TRBD1 | - | TRBJ1-2 | TRBV2 | TGTGCCAGCAGCGAAGGACAGGGAACAAGCTACACCTTC | CASSEGQGTSYTF
TRBD2 | - | TRBJ2-1 | TRBV7-6 | TGTGCCAGCAGCCCCGGACTAGCGGGAGAGACGAATGAGCAGTTCTTC | CASSPGLAGETNEQFF
TRBD1 | - | TRBJ2-2 | TRBV15 | TGTGCCACCAGCAGAGATGAATGGGACAGGGATTACGCCGGGGAGCTGTTTTTT | CATSRDEWDRDYAGELFF
- | few | TRBJ2-7 | TRBV25-1 | TGTGCCAGCTCCCTAGGGGTAGCCGAGCAGTACTTC | CASSLGVAEQYF
- | - | TRBJ1-1 | TRBV29-1 | TGCAGCGATGGGACTACTGAAGCTTTCTTT | CSDGTTEAFF
- | - | TRBJ2-7 | TRBV18 | TGTGCCAGCTCACCACCAAATAGTGCGGGATTATCCTACAATGAGCAGTACTTC | CASSPPNSAGLSYNEQYF
TRBD2 | - | TRBJ2-3 | TRBV7-9 | TGTGCCAGCAGCCCGAGACTAGCGGGGGGCACAGATACGCGGTATTTT | CASSPRLAGGTDTRYF
- | - | TRBJ2-5 | TRBV2 | TGTGCCAGCACGGTGTGGGAGACCCAGTACTTC | CASTVWETQYF
- | few | TRBJ2-7 | TRBV18 | TGTGCCAGCTCACCAGGGGGGTGGACAGCGCACTACGAGCAGTACTTC | CASSPGGWTAHYEQYF
TRBD1 | - | TRBJ2-7 | TRBV6-5 | TGTGCCAGCACAGGAGCCCCCGGGACAGATTCCTACGAGCAGTACTTC | CASTGAPGTDSYEQYF
- | - | TRBJ2-2 | TRBV4-1 | TGCGCCAGCAGCCGACAAACTAGTCTGGCCGGGGAGCTGTTTTTT | CASSRQTSLAGELFF
- | - | TRBJ2-3 | TRBV14 | TGTGCCAGCAGCCAGCAGGACACAGATACGCAGTATTTT | CASSQQDTDTQYF
TRBD1 | once | TRBJ2-1 | TRBV12-3/TRBV12-4 | TGTGCCAGCAGGACCCAGGGACAGGGTATTCATGAGCAGTTCTTC | CASRTQGQGIHEQFF
TRBD1 | once | TRBJ1-2 | TRBV6-6 | TGTGCCAGCAGTTACCCACCGGGACAGCAGGTTAATGGCTACACCTTC | CASSYPPGQQVNGYTF
- | few | TRBJ2-7 | TRBV4-2 | TGTGCCAGCAGCCAAGATTGGGGCGGGGTAGCCGCCTACGAGCAGTACTTC | CASSQDWGGVAAYEQYF
- | - | TRBJ2-1 | TRBV6-2/TRBV6-3 | TGTGCCAGCAGCCACTCAAACTCCTACGAGCAGTTCTTC | CASSHSNSYEQFF
TRBD2 | - | TRBJ2-1 | TRBV2 | TGTGCCAGCAGTGAGACTGGCGGGAGAGGGAGGCAGTTCTTC | CASSETGGRGRQFF
- | - | TRBJ2-7 | TRBV7-9 | TGTGCCAGCAGCCCCCTATCCGACGAGCAGTACTTC | CASSPLSDEQYF
TRBD1 | few | TRBJ1-6 | TRBV20-1 | TGCAGTGCTAGTGCCGGAGGAGACAGGGAGAATTCACCCCTCCACTTT | CSASAGGDRENSPLHF
- | many | TRBJ2-3 | TRBV7-2 | TGTGCCAGCAGCTTAGAAGGGTATAGCACAGATACGCAGTATTTT | CASSLEGYSTDTQYF
- | few | TRBJ2-4 | TRBV5-1 | TGCGCCAGCAGCGGAACTAGCTTAGCCAAAAACATTCAGTACTTC | CASSGTSLAKNIQYF
TRBD1 | - | TRBJ1-2 | TRBV6-5 | TGTGCCAGCAGCCCAAGACCGGGACAGTTTAACTATGGCTACACCTTC | CASSPRPGQFNYGYTF
TRBD1 | many | TRBJ1-2 | TRBV5-1 | TGCGCCAGCAGCGCCGGGACAGGGAACTATGGCTACACCTTC | CASSAGTGNYGYTF
- | few | TRBJ2-3 | TRBV7-8 | TGTGCCAGCAGCTTCAGGCAGACCTACACAGATACGCAGTATTTT | CASSFRQTYTDTQYF
- | - | TRBJ1-1 | TRBV2 | TGTGCCAGCAGACCGACAGGAGAAGCTTTCTTT | CASRPTGEAFF
TRBD1 | - | TRBJ1-1 | TRBV18 | TGTGCTACTGGGACAGAGAGGAACACTGAAGCTTTCTTT | CATGTERNTEAFF
- | - | TRBJ2-7 | TRBV6-1 | TGTGCCAGCATGCCCGGGACTCTAGGGTCCTACGAGCAGTACTTC | CASMPGTLGSYEQYF
- | - | TRBJ2-5 | TRBV7-9 | TGTGCCAGCAGCCGGAGTGGATGGGGAGACCGAGAGACCCAGTACTTC | CASSRSGWGDRETQYF
- | - | TRBJ1-2 | TRBV20-1 | TGCAGTGCTAGGGAGGTGGTAGCTAACTATGGCTACACCTTC | CSAREVVANYGYTF
- | - | TRBJ2-7 | TRBV25-1 | TGTGCCAGCACCCCACTCGACTTCTACGAGCAGTACTTC | CASTPLDFYEQYF